This T cell receptor beta chain appears in the sequencing data of a study of T cells in Graves' hyperthyroidism and ophthalmopathy. Study results and limitations: Most thyroid clonotypes with frequency above 0.001 were detected in blood. Ophthalmopathy and stable hyperthyroidism were separated by a 13 V-J model.

This clonotype was observed a handful of times. The antigen is unknown. What was amplified from RNA transcripts were TCR beta CDR3 regions. The primer set for the first-round RT-PCR of the TCR CDR3 was HTBI. TCRdb re-derived calls from the multiplex PCR reads in MiXCR, one entry per CDR3 protein. In the table there are about 640,000 distinct CDR3 sequences, just under 45% of which are singletons. Diagnoses used clinical symptoms, serum thyroxine and TRAb, thyroid ultrasound and orbital computed tomography. V dropped 3 bases and J dropped 1 base, with 9 bases sitting between them. The germline V gene has CDR1 DFQATT and CDR2 SNEGSKA (reference sequence). The CDR3 contains 13 residues.

This chain joins TRBV20-1 and TRBJ1-1; D unresolved. Input material: peripheral blood or thyroid tissue (not recorded which). The TCR originated in an adult man with Graves' disease, either hyperthyroidism or ophthalmopathy (not recorded which). This CDR3 reads CSASGYTNTEAFF. CDR3 coding DNA: TGCAGTGCTAGCGGGTACACGAACACTGAAGCTTTCTTT.